These 23 T cell receptor beta chains were sequenced from one sample in a study of blood T cell repertoires in COVID-19. Profiling relied on immunoSEQ multiplex PCR, and the TCRdb table lists in-frame clones only, not all of them. The sample contains some 120,000 clones, 75% to 90% of which appear only once. Input material: peripheral blood. These receptors originate from a woman older than 75 with COVID-19, enrolled during active disease.

This chain links TRBV5-1 with TRBJ1-2; D not certain. This CDR3 has 16 residues. V was trimmed by 3 bases and J by 7 bases, leaving 22 bases between them. CDR1 and CDR2 from the germline V gene are SGHRS and YFSETQ. CDR3 region: CASSSPSDEAAGGYTF. Here the CDR3 DNA reads TGCGCCAGCAGCTCTCCTTCCGACGAAGCGGCGGGTGGCTACACCTTC. The full variable domain, in which reference TRBV5-1 and TRBJ1-2 provide the parts outside the CDR3, is KAGVTQTPRYLIKTRGQQVTLSCSPISGHRSVSWYQQTPGQGLQFLFEYFSETQRNKGNFPGRFSGRQFSNSRSEMNVSTLELGDSALYLCASSSPSDEAAGGYTFGSGTRLTVV.

The chain is built from TRBV2 and TRBJ2-4; maybe TRBD1 (6 bases). This CDR3 has 15 amino acids. Trimming left V 5 bases short and J 6 bases short, with 17 bases between. CDR1 and CDR2 (germline): SNHLY, FYNNEI. CDR3 loop: CASSPEQGGRNIQYF. CDR3 nucleotide sequence: TGTGCCAGCAGTCCCGAACAGGGTGGTAGAAACATTCAGTACTTC.

V is TRBV6-2 or TRBV6-3 and J is TRBJ1-4, with 8 bases matching TRBD1. The CDR3 extends over 17 amino acids. V gave up 5 bases and J gave up 4 bases; unmatched junction bases: 12. Germline loops: CDR1 MNHEY, CDR2 SVGEGT. CDR3 sequence reads: CASSKPTTGAINEKLFF. CDR3 nucleotides: TGTGCCAGCAGTAAACCGACGACAGGGGCCATTAATGAAAAACTGTTTTTT.

V and J are TRBV2 and TRBJ2-5; TRBD1 aligns across 8 bases. The CDR3 is 15 amino acids. Germline CDR1 reads SNHLY; CDR2 reads FYNNEI. The V gene end was trimmed by 7 bases and the J gene end by 4 bases; junction bases not matched to a gene: 11. The CDR3 loop is CASKGRTGLSETQYF. The CDR3 DNA reads as TGTGCCAGCAAAGGGCGGACAGGGTTGTCAGAGACCCAGTACTTC. The full variable domain, its missing parts supplied by reference TRBV2 and TRBJ2-5, is EPEVTQTPSHQVTQMGQEVILRCVPISNHLYFYWYRQILGQKVEFLVSFYNNEISEKSEIFDDQFSVERPDGSNFTLKIRSTKLEDSAMYFCASKGRTGLSETQYFGPGTRLLVL.

V usage is TRBV7-9 and J usage is TRBJ2-5, with 9 bases fitting TRBD2. The germline V gene has CDR1 SEHNR and CDR2 FQNEAQ (reference sequence). The CDR3 runs to 13 residues. Trimming took 3 bases from V and 5 from J; bases not matched to a gene: 1. CDR3 nucleotide sequence: TGTGCCAGCAGCTTCAGCGGGGGGGAGACCCAGTACTTC. This encodes CASSFSGGETQYF.

This clone was observed once. The chain employs TRBV19 and TRBJ1-2; D ambiguous. This CDR3 has 12 residues. Trimming stripped 6 bases from V and 4 bases from J, with 9 bases between. The germline V gene has CDR1 LNHDA and CDR2 SQIVND (reference sequence). The CDR3 DNA is TGTGCCAGTAGAACACAATCCTATGGCTACACCTTC. It translates to CASRTQSYGYTF.

The CDR3 spells CASSQVHGTGVFNYGYTF. CDR3 DNA: TGTGCCAGCTCACAAGTACACGGGACAGGGGTGTTTAACTATGGCTACACCTTC. This chain links TRBV18 with TRBJ1-2, with 10 positions matching TRBD1. J gave up 1 base and V 4 bases, and 12 bases lay outside the gene matches. Germline CDR1 reads KGHSH; CDR2 reads LQKENI. The CDR3 is made up of 18 amino acids.

This clone was picked up one time. The rearrangement links TRBV5-1 to TRBJ2-1; weak D call: TRBD2 (5 bases). The CDR3 is made up of 14 amino acids. Germline CDR1 is SGHRS and CDR2 is YFSETQ. Between the trimmed V and J ends, which lost 3 bases and 2 bases, there was a span of 9 bases. CDR3 sequence: CASSSSGTYNEQFF. CDR3 DNA: TGCGCCAGCAGCTCTTCGGGAACCTACAATGAGCAGTTCTTC. Filled out from reference TRBV5-1 and TRBJ2-1, the complete variable domain reads KAGVTQTPRYLIKTRGQQVTLSCSPISGHRSVSWYQQTPGQGLQFLFEYFSETQRNKGNFPGRFSGRQFSNSRSEMNVSTLELGDSALYLCASSSSGTYNEQFFGPGTRLTVL.

The rearrangement joins TRBV7-9 to TRBJ2-7, with 7 bases identical to TRBD1. Germline V CDR1 and CDR2: SEHNR, FQNEAQ (reference sequence). The CDR3 length is 13 residues. V was pared by 6 bases and J by 7 bases, with 9 bases of the junction left unmatched. The CDR3 reads CASRSTGVGEQYF. In DNA, the CDR3 is TGTGCCAGCAGATCTACAGGGGTTGGAGAGCAGTACTTC.

The chain carries TRBV4-3 and TRBJ1-2; D uncertain. Germline values: CDR1 LGHNA, CDR2 YSLEER. Trimming left V 1 base short and J 2 bases short, with 8 bases between. There are 14 residues in the CDR3. In nucleotides, the CDR3 is TGCGCCAGCAGCCAAGCTGCGGGAAACTATGGCTACACCTTC. The encoded protein is CASSQAAGNYGYTF.

The J gene is TRBJ2-3, the V gene TRBV7-9; D remains ambiguous. The CDR3 loop spans 14 amino acids. The V end was cut by 4 bases, the J end by 0 bases, with 8 bases between. The germline gives CDR1 SEHNR, CDR2 FQNEAQ (reference sequence). The DNA for the CDR3 is TGTGCCAGCAGCTACGATACTAGCACAGATACGCAGTATTTT. It is translated as CASSYDTSTDTQYF.

The chain combines TRBV4-2 with TRBJ2-6; D is undetermined. CDR3 length equals 18 residues. CDR1 is LGHNA, CDR2 YNFKEQ, per germline. The V end lost 0 bases, the J end lost 0 bases, and 12 bases lay between the germline ends. CDR3 bases: TGTGCCAGCAGCCAAGAGTGGCAGTTGTTCTCTGGGGCCAACGTCCTGACTTTC. Its translation: CASSQEWQLFSGANVLTF.

This clone was seen a handful of times. J is TRBJ1-1 and V is TRBV4-3, with D possibly being TRBD1 (5 bases). CDR3 length equals 14 residues. V lost 0 bases and J 1 base, leaving 6 bases between the germline ends. Germline V gives CDR1 LGHNA, CDR2 YSLEER. The CDR3, as DNA: TGCGCCAGCAGCCAAGACAGGGCGAACACTGAAGCTTTCTTT. Amino acids: CASSQDRANTEAFF.

The chain carries TRBV5-6 and TRBJ2-5, with 13 bases identical to TRBD2. V lost 3 bases and J lost 4; bases outside the gene matches: 12. Germline assignment: CDR1 SGHDT and CDR2 YYEEEE. The CDR3 totals 18 residues. This CDR3 is CASSSWTSGRGEGETQYF. In DNA, the CDR3 is TGTGCCAGCAGCTCATGGACTAGCGGGAGAGGAGAAGGAGAGACCCAGTACTTC.

The chain links TRBV11-2 to TRBJ2-7; tentatively, D is TRBD2 (7 bases). The CDR3 has 15 amino acids. Germline V gene sequence: CDR1 SGHAT, CDR2 FQNNGV. V was shortened by 5 bases and J by 6 bases, with 20 bases between the two germline ends. The CDR3 DNA reads TGTGCCAGCAGCATAGCCGAGGGGGGGCAAGGCGAGCAGTACTTC. Its protein product is CASSIAEGGQGEQYF.

CDR3 loop: CASSPQPGETQYF. As DNA, the CDR3 is TGTGCCAGCAGCCCGCAACCGGGGGAGACCCAGTACTTC. The chain employs TRBV7-3 and TRBJ2-5; a possible D gene is TRBD2 (5 bases). V was clipped by 5 bases and J by 5 bases, with 12 bases between them. The germline V gene encodes CDR1 SGHTA and CDR2 FQGTGA. There are 13 residues in the CDR3.

V gene TRBV5-4 combines with J gene TRBJ2-2; D not certain. Germline V CDR1 and CDR2: SGHNT, YYREEE (reference sequence). Trimming shortened V by 1 base and J by 6 bases, and 10 bases separated the two germline ends. The CDR3 loop spans 14 amino acids. CDR3 sequence (DNA): TGTGCCAGCAGCTTGTACCAGGTTGCCGGGGAGCTGTTTTTT. The encoded protein is CASSLYQVAGELFF.

The chain carries TRBV6-2 or TRBV6-3 and TRBJ2-1; D uncertain. The CDR3 contains 15 residues. Germline assignment: CDR1 MNHEY and CDR2 SVGEGT. The V end lost 6 bases, the J end lost 9 bases, and 21 bases lay between the germline ends. Written as DNA, the CDR3 is TGTGCCAGCAGCCCCGGAGAGCCAGCTTGGTTTGAGCAGTTCTTC. Translating gives CASSPGEPAWFEQFF.

This clone has a handful of counts. The V and J genes are TRBV5-1 and TRBJ2-7, with TRBD2 as a possible D gene (6 bases). The CDR3 consists of 13 residues. V was cut by 3 bases and J by 3 bases, with 10 bases left in between. Germline V gene lookup returns CDR1 SGHRS and CDR2 YFSETQ. The CDR3 bases are TGCGCCAGCAGCTCCGTGGGGGGCTACGAGCAGTACTTC. This sequence encodes CASSSVGGYEQYF.

The CDR3 DNA reads as TGCGCCAGCAGTGAGTCAGGAGGAGAAATAATGTCTAACTATGGCTACACCTTC. This codes for CASSESGGEIMSNYGYTF. The gene calls are TRBV10-2 and TRBJ1-2; D uncertain. V lost 0 bases and J lost 0, with 17 bases in between. This CDR3 is 18 amino acids long. Germline values: CDR1 WSHSY, CDR2 SAAADI.

The chain carries TRBV18 and TRBJ2-7, with 12 bases fitting TRBD2. The junction had 15 bases not matched to a gene; V was cut back by 5 bases and J by 7 bases. The germline CDR1 and CDR2 sequences are KGHSH and LQKENI. This CDR3 is built from 17 residues. CDR3 sequence (DNA): TGTGCCAGCTCAGGTGGACTAGCGGGAACCCTCGCCTGGGAGCAGTACTTC. Amino acids: CASSGGLAGTLAWEQYF.

This chain links TRBV7-9 with TRBJ2-1, with D perhaps TRBD2 (5 bases). The germline V and J ends were trimmed by 2 bases and 10 bases, with 12 bases remaining between them. Germline V gene sequence: CDR1 SEHNR, CDR2 FQNEAQ (reference sequence). The CDR3 covers 13 residues. CDR3 coding DNA: TGTGCCAGCAGCTTAAATCAGATAGCGGAGCAGTTCTTC. The encoded protein is CASSLNQIAEQFF.

The chain has TRBV11-1 and TRBJ2-2; D gene ambiguous. The CDR3 loop spans 14 amino acids. V was shortened by 2 bases and J by 7 bases, with 11 bases between the two germline ends. Germline V lookup: CDR1 SGHAT, CDR2 FQDESV (reference sequence). This chain's CDR3 is CASSLRIANGELFF. CDR3 nucleotides: TGTGCCAGCAGCTTAAGAATAGCAAACGGGGAGCTGTTTTTT.